Given below is one TCR beta chain in context. Its antigen target is currently unknown. Base-call qualities are not available, and no considerably larger clone is one nucleotide away. This entry is derived from a study of control samples from healthy donors and cancer patients (dated by TCRdb to about 2020). The protocol used for the library was the immunoSEQ multiplex PCR assay. In TCRdb, the immuneACCESS table is reduced to in-frame sequences with V and J assigned. These tables do not hold every clone; where another copy was compared, an unresolved V gene accounts for under half, and the others remain unexplained. Within this sample are 130,000 to 150,000 clones, with roughly 93% of them counted one time only. The ten largest clones capture 5% to 7% of the sample. CDR1 and CDR2 were assigned from the germline V gene as SGHRS and YFSETQ. For this chain, trimming is 0 bases at the V end and 8 bases at the J end, and the number of junction bases without a gene match is 11. Measured from the cysteine to the phenylalanine, the CDR3 is 16 residues long. Just the 48-base CDR3 DNA is kept, in frame starting at base 1.

The sequenced material came from blood. This TCR was sampled from a man younger than 35 in good health. The chain couples TRBV5-1 to TRBJ2-1, with 7 junctional bases fitting TRBD2. The nucleotide sequence reads as follows: TGCGCCAGCAGCTTGGGGTCAGGACTAGACGGTTATGAGCAGTTCTTC. It codes for CASSLGSGLDGYEQFF.